One sample yielded the 26 T cell receptor beta chains listed below, sequenced in a study of shared clonotypes between healthy human individuals. Profiled with immunoSEQ multiplex PCR; TCRdb holds only in-frame clones, not every one. Among approximately 1.1 million clones listed, around three quarters were seen once. The sample was memory CD4+ T cells from PBMCs. Subset reported: CD45RA-negative fraction. These receptors were taken from a man in his late teens or twenties in good health. Some clones in this sample may be carry-over from other donors' samples.

V gene TRBV10-2 combines with J gene TRBJ2-2; TRBD2 agrees at 9 bases. Germline loops: CDR1 WSHSY, CDR2 SAAADI. The length of the CDR3 is 13 residues. Losses at the gene ends were 7 bases for V and 4 bases for J; bases not matched to a gene: 1. The CDR3 is CASKLAGTGELFF. Written as DNA, the CDR3 is TGCGCCAGCAAACTAGCGGGCACCGGGGAGCTGTTTTTT.

The J gene is TRBJ1-4, the V gene TRBV15; no firm D call. V lost 3 bases to trimming and J lost 7 bases, with 9 bases between them. This CDR3 has 13 residues. Germline V gene data show CDR1 as LNHNV and CDR2 as YYDKDF (reference sequence). DNA of the CDR3: TGTGCCACCAGCAGTGTTGATGGTGAAAAACTGTTTTTT. Translation gives CATSSVDGEKLFF.

The chain carries TRBV11-3 and TRBJ2-7, with D perhaps TRBD1 (5 bases). Between the trimmed V and J ends, which lost 5 bases and 2 bases, there was a span of 13 bases. CDR1 is SGHNT, CDR2 YENEEA, per germline. The CDR3 consists of 14 residues. CDR3 sequence: CASSHQDKAYEQYF. For the CDR3, the DNA is TGTGCCAGCAGCCACCAGGACAAAGCCTACGAGCAGTACTTC.

V is TRBV5-1 and J is TRBJ2-5; the D is unclear. Germline assignment: CDR1 SGHRS and CDR2 YFSETQ. The CDR3 is 14 amino acids. V dropped 0 bases and J dropped 1 base, with 7 bases sitting between them. The CDR3, as DNA: TGCGCCAGCAGCTTGGAGTTTTTCCAAGAGACCCAGTACTTC. This translates into CASSLEFFQETQYF.

The rearrangement joins TRBV5-1 to TRBJ2-2; weak D call: TRBD2 (5 bases). Trimming cost V 3 bases and J 2 bases, with 11 bases left between them. The germline V gene has CDR1 SGHRS and CDR2 YFSETQ. CDR3 size: 15 residues. The DNA for the CDR3 is TGCGCCAGCAGCTCCAACCCGGGAAACACCGGGGAGCTGTTTTTT. Its protein product is CASSSNPGNTGELFF.

V is TRBV2 and J is TRBJ2-7; TRBD2 matches 13 bases. J was trimmed by 7 bases and V by 5 bases; bases with no gene match: 8. Per the germline V gene, CDR1 is SNHLY and CDR2 is FYNNEI. This CDR3 has 15 residues. Here the CDR3 reads CASSTGLAGPGEQYF. The CDR3 DNA sequence: TGTGCCAGCAGTACGGGACTAGCGGGACCAGGGGAGCAGTACTTC.

The rearrangement joins TRBV28 to TRBJ2-5, with TRBD2 as a possible D gene (5 bases). V dropped 7 bases and J dropped 7 bases, with 19 bases sitting between them. The CDR3 consists of 14 residues. The germline CDR1 and CDR2 sequences are MDHEN and SYDVKM. The CDR3, as DNA: TGTGCCAGCACCGTCGATGGGTCAGGAGGGACCCAGTACTTC. It translates to CASTVDGSGGTQYF.

This clone was counted ten times or more. The junction and the germline gene differ at one end; a read error may be behind it. The CDR3 nucleotides read TGCAGCGCCCGACAGTCCTCTGGGAACACCATATATTTT. It is translated as CSARQSSGNTIYF. The J gene is TRBJ1-3, the V gene TRBV29-1; a weak D match, TRBD1 (5 bases). This CDR3 has 13 residues. The germline CDR1 and CDR2 sequences are SQVTM and ANQGSEA.

The chain employs TRBV29-1 and TRBJ2-6, with 8 bases matching TRBD1. The germline V gene encodes CDR1 SQVTM and CDR2 ANQGSEA. With 7 bases clipped from V and 0 bases from J, the junction kept 5 bases outside the gene matches. This CDR3 has 15 residues. CDR3 nucleotides: TGCAGCGCAGGGACAGGTAGCTCTGGGGCCAACGTCCTGACTTTC. Its protein product is CSAGTGSSGANVLTF.

The chain has TRBV7-2 and TRBJ1-2; TRBD1 matches at 7 bases. Germline V gene data show CDR1 as SGHTA and CDR2 as FQGNSA. V lost 4 bases, J lost 4 bases, and 3 bases stayed unmatched. This CDR3 contains 13 residues. The CDR3 nucleotides read TGTGCCAGCAGCTCAGACAGGGCCTATGGCTACACCTTC. Amino acids: CASSSDRAYGYTF.

V usage is TRBV15 and J usage is TRBJ2-3, with TRBD2 identical over 10 bases. Germline CDR1 reads LNHNV; CDR2 reads YYDKDF (reference sequence). The V gene end was trimmed by 5 bases and the J gene end by 5 bases; junction bases not matched to a gene: 7. This CDR3 has 15 amino acids. CDR3 residues: CATSGQREGVDTQYF. Here the CDR3 DNA reads TGTGCCACCAGCGGACAGCGGGAGGGTGTAGATACGCAGTATTTT.

This clone was recorded a few times. The chain links TRBV5-1 to TRBJ2-1; tentative D call: TRBD1 (5 bases). The CDR3 length is 14 residues. CDR1 is SGHRS, CDR2 YFSETQ, per germline. V lost 0 bases to trimming and J lost 6 bases, with 10 bases between them. CDR3 bases: TGCGCCAGCAGCTTGGGCGGACAAATCAATGAGCAGTTCTTC. It specifies CASSLGGQINEQFF.

V gene TRBV7-8 combines with J gene TRBJ2-2; 13 positions agree with TRBD2. V was clipped by 1 base and J by 3 bases; unmatched bases: 5. The germline V gene has CDR1 SGHVS and CDR2 FQNEAQ. The CDR3 is made up of 18 amino acids. DNA for the CDR3: TGTGCCAGCAGCTTAGGACTAGCGGGAGGTAAGGACACCGGGGAGCTGTTTTTT. The encoded protein is CASSLGLAGGKDTGELFF.

This rearrangement joins TRBV11-2 to TRBJ2-7, with TRBD2 identical over 9 bases. CDR3 length equals 15 residues. In germline, CDR1 is SGHAT, CDR2 FQNNGV. V shed 3 bases and J 3 bases; nucleotides not matched to a gene: 6. CDR3 sequence reads: CASSFEAGGDYEQYF. CDR3 in DNA: TGTGCCAGCAGCTTTGAGGCGGGAGGGGACTACGAGCAGTACTTC.

The chain combines TRBV6-6 with TRBJ2-1; TRBD2 matches at 9 bases. The CDR3 runs to 15 residues. CDR1 and CDR2 from the germline V gene are MNHNY and SVGAGI (reference sequence). V lost 6 bases, J lost 4 bases, and 7 bases stayed unmatched. As DNA, the CDR3 is TGTGCCAGCAGGGTTAGCGGGGGCCCTTACAATGAGCAGTTCTTC. As protein: CASRVSGGPYNEQFF.

V and J are TRBV11-2 and TRBJ2-6, with D possibly TRBD1 on 5 matching bases. Germline V gives CDR1 SGHAT, CDR2 FQNNGV. The germline V and J ends were trimmed by 2 bases and 0 bases, with 17 bases remaining between them. The CDR3 length is 19 residues. The CDR3 DNA sequence: TGTGCCAGCAGCTTATGGTCGCAGGGCATTTACTCTGGGGCCAACGTCCTGACTTTC. It translates to CASSLWSQGIYSGANVLTF.

The chain recombines TRBV5-6 with TRBJ1-3; tentative D call: TRBD1 (5 bases). Trimming took off 1 base at V and 4 bases at J, with 9 bases between the two ends. Per germline, CDR1 SGHDT and CDR2 YYEEEE. This CDR3 has 14 amino acids. The CDR3 DNA is TGTGCCAGCAGCTTGCTGGCAGGGGGAAACACCATATATTTT. Its translation: CASSLLAGGNTIYF.

The chain combines TRBV4-2 with TRBJ2-5; 13 bases match TRBD2. The J segment lost 5 bases and the V segment lost 1 base, leaving 7 bases of the junction unmatched. CDR1 and CDR2 from the germline V gene are LGHNA and YNFKEQ. The CDR3 spans 17 residues. This CDR3 is CASSQVLAGGPRETQYF. CDR3 nucleotide sequence: TGTGCCAGCAGCCAAGTACTAGCGGGAGGGCCCAGGGAGACCCAGTACTTC.

The chain is built from TRBV30 and TRBJ2-3; no clear D gene. V dropped 2 bases and J dropped 0 bases, with 12 bases sitting between them. The germline V gene has CDR1 GTSNPN and CDR2 SVGIG (reference sequence). The CDR3 contains 15 residues. The CDR3 protein is CAWSPGLLSTDTQYF. CDR3 bases: TGTGCCTGGAGTCCGGGCCTCCTTAGCACAGATACGCAGTATTTT.

This chain links TRBV7-2 with TRBJ2-7, with D maybe TRBD1 (5 bases). Deletions cut 5 bases from V and 3 bases from J, with 23 bases between. CDR1 is SGHTA, CDR2 FQGNSA, per germline. The CDR3 extends over 17 amino acids. CDR3 in DNA: TGTGCCAGCAGCCGCCCTGTTAGACAGTCCAGCAGCTACGAGCAGTACTTC. Translation: CASSRPVRQSSSYEQYF.

The chain recombines TRBV6-4 with TRBJ1-1; TRBD1 might be the D (6 bases). CDR1 is MRHNA and CDR2 is SNTAGT in the germline V gene. Trimming took 8 bases from V and 1 from J, leaving 14 bases between them. This CDR3 has 14 residues. CDR3 coding DNA: TGTGCCAGCCGTTCGGACAGCGGGAACACTGAAGCTTTCTTT. Encoded protein: CASRSDSGNTEAFF.

The rearrangement joins TRBV6-4 to TRBJ1-4; D is perhaps TRBD1 (6 bases). V was pared by 2 bases and J by 8 bases, with 18 bases between. The CDR3 consists of 16 residues. CDR1 is MRHNA, CDR2 SNTAGT, per germline. The CDR3 nucleotides are TGTGCCAGCAGTGACCCCGGGGGGGCGCTGGAAGAAAAACTGTTTTTT. Its protein is CASSDPGGALEEKLFF.

The chain recombines TRBV28 with TRBJ2-1, with 11 bases lining up with TRBD2. V lost 10 bases, J lost 10 bases, and 15 bases stayed unmatched. This CDR3 is built from 15 residues. The germline V gene encodes CDR1 MDHEN and CDR2 SYDVKM. Written as DNA, the CDR3 is TGTGCCACCCTACATGGGCTAGCGGGAGGTGGGGAGCAGTTCTTC. Translated, it gives CATLHGLAGGGEQFF.

The CDR3 loop is CASSLGTILNTEAFF. The DNA of the CDR3 is TGTGCCAGCTCACTGGGGACAATTTTGAACACTGAAGCTTTCTTT. J is TRBJ1-1 and V is TRBV18; tentatively, D is TRBD1 (6 bases). Trimming left V 4 bases short and J 0 bases short, with 12 bases between. Germline V lookup: CDR1 KGHSH, CDR2 LQKENI. The CDR3 extends over 15 amino acids.

The V call is TRBV18, the J call TRBJ1-4, with D unclear. Germline V gives CDR1 KGHSH, CDR2 LQKENI. The length of the CDR3 is 14 residues. V lost 2 bases and J lost 8, with 12 bases in between. Here the CDR3 reads CASSPGPVGEKLFF. DNA for the CDR3: TGTGCCAGCTCACCAGGCCCCGTGGGGGAAAAACTGTTTTTT.

This rearrangement joins TRBV6-1 to TRBJ1-6; D not certain. The germline V gene has CDR1 MNHNS and CDR2 SASEGT. This CDR3 is 13 amino acids long. V was shortened by 1 base and J by 7 bases, with 5 bases between the two germline ends. The CDR3 DNA is TGTGCCAGCAGTGAAGGAGCCAATTCACCCCTCCACTTT. Residues: CASSEGANSPLHF.